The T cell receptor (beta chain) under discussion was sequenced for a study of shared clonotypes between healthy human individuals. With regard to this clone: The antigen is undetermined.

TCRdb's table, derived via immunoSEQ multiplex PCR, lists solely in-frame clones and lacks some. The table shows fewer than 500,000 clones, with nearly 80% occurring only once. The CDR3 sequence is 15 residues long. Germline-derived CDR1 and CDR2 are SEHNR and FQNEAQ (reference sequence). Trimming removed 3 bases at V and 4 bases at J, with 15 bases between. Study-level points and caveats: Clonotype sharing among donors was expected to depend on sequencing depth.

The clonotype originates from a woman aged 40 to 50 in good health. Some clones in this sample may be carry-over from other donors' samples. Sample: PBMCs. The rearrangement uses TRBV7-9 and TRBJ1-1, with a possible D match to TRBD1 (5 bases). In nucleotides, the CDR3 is TGTGCCAGCAGCTTGGGGGTCGGGGCGGGCACTGAAGCTTTCTTT. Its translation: CASSLGVGAGTEAFF.